Below are 10 T cell receptor beta chains sequenced from a single sample in a study of T-cell memory formation after mild COVID-19. TCRdb analysed the 5' RACE reads with MiXCR anew, one entry per CDR3 protein. The data show about 350,000 distinct CDR3 sequences, roughly 13% seen once. The sample consisted of PBMCs or a T cell subset sorted from them (not recorded which). These receptors originate from a man between 18 and 35 years old who had mild COVID-19 (a few samples of this study predate the infection). Cell type and time point are not known.

This chain uses TRBV29-1 with TRBJ1-1; D gene ambiguous. V lost 3 bases and J lost 3, with 11 bases in between. The germline V gene encodes CDR1 SQVTM and CDR2 ANQGSEA. The CDR3 contains 13 residues. The CDR3 nucleotides read TGCAGCGTTGACGGTCAGCCCGACACTGAAGCTTTCTTT. Translated, it gives CSVDGQPDTEAFF.

In this sample, this clonotype turned up a few times. The gene calls are TRBV12-5 and TRBJ2-1, with a tentative D call TRBD1 (6 bases). The CDR3 has 13 amino acids. The germline V gene encodes CDR1 LGHNT and CDR2 FRNRAP. The V and J ends lost 3 bases and 6 bases respectively, with 9 bases between them. The CDR3 sequence is CASGLGQPNEQFF. In DNA form, the CDR3 reads TGTGCTAGTGGTTTAGGACAGCCCAATGAGCAGTTCTTC. Full variable domain (remainder filled in from reference TRBV12-5 and TRBJ2-1): DARVTQTPRHKVTEMGQEVTMRCQPILGHNTVFWYRQTMMQGLELLAYFRNRAPLDDSGMPKDRFSAEMPDATLATLKIQPSEPRDSAVYFCASGLGQPNEQFFGPGTRLTVL.

This clonotype came up a few times. V and J are TRBV19 and TRBJ1-2; no definite D call. Germline V gene sequence: CDR1 LNHDA, CDR2 SQIVND (reference sequence). The CDR3 is 11 residues long. V dropped 5 bases and J dropped 7 bases, with 8 bases sitting between them. In DNA, the CDR3 is TGTGCCAGTAGTGCCCGGCGTGGCTACACCTTC. Its translation is CASSARRGYTF. Complete variable domain (other parts from reference TRBV19 and TRBJ1-2): DGGITQSPKYLFRKEGQNVTLSCEQNLNHDAMYWYRQDPGQGLRLIYYSQIVNDFQKGDIAEGYSVSREKKESFPLTVTSAQKNPTAFYLCASSARRGYTFGSGTRLTVV.

This clonotype was seen a few times. This rearrangement joins TRBV20-1 to TRBJ1-2, with a tentative D call TRBD1 (5 bases). There are 15 residues in the CDR3. Germline CDR1 is DFQATT and CDR2 is SNEGSKA (reference sequence). Trimming cost V 3 bases and J 4 bases, with 18 bases left between them. The CDR3 bases are TGCAGTGCTAGGACAGTAAATTTGACTCCCTATGGCTACACCTTC. Translation gives CSARTVNLTPYGYTF.

This clonotype was seen only a few times. The chain carries TRBV6-5 and TRBJ1-2, with 8 bases matching TRBD1. From germline, CDR1 is MNHEY and CDR2 SVGAGI. Losses at the gene ends were 6 bases for V and 7 bases for J; bases not matched to a gene: 10. The CDR3 runs to 14 residues. The CDR3 protein is CASSRTGWSGGYTF. The CDR3 DNA reads as TGTGCCAGCAGCAGGACAGGGTGGAGTGGTGGCTACACCTTC.

This clonotype was recorded a few times. A read error may produce the germline difference seen at one junction end. This chain connects TRBV4-2 to TRBJ2-7; D remains ambiguous. Germline V gene data show CDR1 as LGHNA and CDR2 as YNFKEQ. The CDR3 extends over 9 amino acids. The CDR3 is CASSPPLHF. The CDR3 DNA follows: TGTGCCAGCAGCCCCCCTCTCCACTTC.

This clonotype was found a few times. The chain couples TRBV20-1 to TRBJ2-3; D is undetermined. Germline V gene sequence: CDR1 DFQATT, CDR2 SNEGSKA (reference sequence). The CDR3 runs 14 residues. V was shortened by 1 base and J by 3 bases, with 11 bases between the two germline ends. The CDR3 sequence: CSARVLGGTDTQYF. As DNA, the CDR3 is TGCAGTGCTAGAGTACTCGGTGGGACAGATACGCAGTATTTT.

There are a few counts of this clonotype. At one boundary the junction diverges from the germline segment, which might be a read error. V gene TRBV4-1 combines with J gene TRBJ1-2, with D perhaps TRBD1 (5 bases). The CDR3 has 12 amino acids. Germline V gene lookup returns CDR1 MGHRA and CDR2 YSYEKL. The CDR3 region has the DNA TGCGCCAGCAGCCAAGGGGACGGCGCTACCGGCTTC. Translated, it gives CASSQGDGATGF.

This clonotype has only a few counts. Here the CDR3 DNA reads TGCAGCGTTTTTCGCGACATTAACACTGAAGCTTTCTTT. Amino acids: CSVFRDINTEAFF. The rearrangement joins TRBV29-1 to TRBJ1-1; D remains ambiguous. The length of the CDR3 is 13 residues. Trimming took off 5 bases at V and 2 bases at J, with 12 bases between the two ends. In germline, CDR1 is SQVTM, CDR2 ANQGSEA.

The chain carries TRBV12-3 or TRBV12-4 and TRBJ2-2; 7 bases are a match to TRBD1. J was trimmed by 4 bases and V by 6 bases; bases with no gene match: 5. The CDR3 is made up of 14 amino acids. Here the CDR3 DNA reads TGTGCCAGCAGACAGACAGGGATCACCGGGGAGCTGTTTTTT. Its translation: CASRQTGITGELFF.